What follows is one T cell receptor beta chain and its context. An end of the junction does not agree with germline; a read error may underlie this. Sample-barcoded 5' priming and a J-beta primer mix drove a second PCR of roughly 7 to 11 cycles. One entry per CDR3 protein results from TCRdb running MiXCR on the 5' RACE reads. Of roughly 1,000,000 distinct CDR3 sequences in the sample, roughly a quarter were seen once. Total RNA, at least 5.5 micrograms per sample, came from PBMCs. This specimen comes from a study of blood T cells in healthy people across ages. This same sample was also part of a study on T cells of mothers and their children. That study reports: All extracted RNA went into cDNA synthesis, approximately 1.5 ug per 15 ul. In unrelated and related pairs, TCR recombination output is shaped in a similar way by thymic selection.

The sequenced sample was blood. The clonotype was recovered from a girl aged 2-9 years in good health.

CDR3 residues: CASSLDSVTAYYGYTF. In DNA, the CDR3 is TGTGCCAGCAGCTTAGATTCGGTTACAGCTTACTATGGCTACACTTTC. V usage is TRBV11-2 and J usage is TRBJ1-2; no clear D. Germline values: CDR1 SGHAT, CDR2 FQNNGV. The CDR3 length is 16 residues.